The clone carrying this TCR beta chain has at least ten counts. Antigen specificity is unknown. CDR1 is MNHEY, CDR2 SVGEGT, per germline. Between the trimmed V and J ends, which lost 0 bases and 2 bases, there was a span of 5 bases. The CDR3 extends over 14 amino acids. Subjects aged 18 to 65 presented with newly diagnosed hyperthyroidism of less than 2 months' duration. PBMCs stemmed from under 11 ml fresh peripheral blood. The sample comes from a study of T cells in Graves' hyperthyroidism and ophthalmopathy. Findings of the study overall: Ophthalmopathy got predicted by the model a median around 6.6 months before its onset.

TCR beta CDR3 regions were amplified from RNA transcripts. First-round RT-PCR with HTBI primers amplified the TCR CDR3 region. TCRdb independently ran MiXCR on the multiplex PCR reads; one entry per CDR3 protein. This sample has around 350,000 distinct CDR3 sequences, with 15% to 19% found just once. This TCR derives from a woman aged 18-29 years with Graves' hyperthyroidism that later progressed to Graves' ophthalmopathy. The chain uses TRBV6-2 or TRBV6-3 and TRBJ2-1; D is unclear. What was sequenced was blood. CDR3 nucleotide sequence: TGTGCCAGCAGTTACTCGGTCACCTACAATGAGCAGTTCTTC. This gives the protein CASSYSVTYNEQFF.